This TCR beta chain was identified in a study of T cell responses to AZD1222 COVID-19 vaccine. The study, taken as a whole, reports: A reported finding is that nearly half of spike-specific TCRs target unmutated variant regions. CD4 TCRs associated with vaccination spanned spike, dominating at 160-218 and 743-854. Scientists sampled the repertoires only once the peak T cell response had passed.

Second-dose groups at about 4 or about 12 weeks were pooled. Only a few counts were recorded for this clone. Its target is unknown. The assay was immunoSEQ multiplex PCR, and TCRdb's table has in-frame clones only and misses some. The table includes about 42,000 clones, around four fifths detected once. Germline CDR1 reads WNHNN; CDR2 reads SYGVQD (reference sequence). The CDR3 spans 14 residues. Trimming took 6 bases from V and 1 from J; bases not matched to a gene: 2. The TCR originated in an adult who received the AZD1222 COVID-19 vaccine. The sequencing here drew on peripheral blood, taken 28 days after the second AZD1222 dose. The rearrangement links TRBV10-1 to TRBJ2-2; 7 bases fit TRBD1. CDR3 sequence: CASRRDRNTGELFF. CDR3 DNA sequence: TGCGCCAGCAGACGGGACAGGAACACCGGGGAGCTGTTTTTT.